Presented here are 2 T cell receptor beta chains from one specimen sequenced in a study of shared clonotypes between healthy human individuals (dated by TCRdb to between 2020 and 2021). Library method: the immunoSEQ multiplex PCR assay. TCRdb provides this immuneACCESS table in a form limited to in-frame rearrangements. Some clones are lacking; in checked studies, under half of them reflect an unresolved V gene, and why the rest are absent is not known. This sample lists approximately 1,500,000 clones; 95% to 99% were detected once. 0.4% to 0.45% of the sample is taken by the ten largest. Sequencing used naive CD4+ T cells sorted from blood. This sample's cell subset or site label indicates: CD45RA+ positively selected. These receptors came from a man aged 30 to 45 in good health.

This CDR3 reads CASRGLGGGELFF. The CDR3 nucleotides read TGTGCCAGTCGAGGGTTGGGTGGCGGGGAGCTGTTTTTT. The chain employs TRBV6-6 and TRBJ2-2, with a weak D call TRBD2 (5 bases). In germline, CDR1 is MNHNY, CDR2 SVGAGI (reference sequence). The CDR3 loop spans 13 amino acids. The V and J ends lost 9 bases and 7 bases respectively, with 15 bases between them.

The chain is built from TRBV28 and TRBJ1-3; perhaps TRBD1 as D (6 bases). Germline lookup yields CDR1 MDHEN and CDR2 SYDVKM. The ends were cut back, 6 bases at V and 0 bases at J, with 12 bases in the middle. This CDR3 comprises 15 residues. CDR3 protein: CASRVTGTSGNTIYF. Here the CDR3 DNA reads TGTGCCAGCAGGGTCACAGGGACCTCTGGAAACACCATATATTTT. The full variable domain, completed using reference TRBV28 and TRBJ1-3, is DVKVTQSSRYLVKRTGEKVFLECVQDMDHENMFWYRQDPGLGLRLIYFSYDVKMKEKGDIPEGYSVSREKKERFSLILESASTNQTSMYLCASRVTGTSGNTIYFGEGSWLTVV.